This TCR beta chain was captured in a study of shared clonotypes between healthy human individuals. The overall study: Plates per donor: three CD4 naive, three CD4 memory, two CD8 naive, one CD8 memory.

With 1 base clipped from V and 3 bases from J, the junction kept 8 bases outside the gene matches. This CDR3 has 16 residues. Germline CDR1 and CDR2: MNHEY and SVGAGI. Assay: immunoSEQ multiplex PCR; the TCRdb copy retains only in-frame clones and omits some. The sample has roughly 650,000 clones; approximately 96% are singletons. Turning to this clone: Its target is unknown.

Terminally differentiated effector memory CD45RA+ cells were excluded by CCR7 positive selection of CD45RO-negative cells. Regarding the study as a whole: What rarefaction showed was incomplete sorted-subset sequencing despite large depth. Larger estimated richness was generally recorded for naive subsets relative to memory subsets.

V usage is TRBV6-5 and J usage is TRBJ2-7; 8 nucleotides align to TRBD1. Sequencing was performed on naive CD8+ T cells sorted from blood. The receptor's source is a woman in her thirties in good health. The CDR3 nucleotides read TGTGCCAGCAGTTACTTAGGGGCAGGGGGCTTCTACGAGCAGTACTTC. As protein: CASSYLGAGGFYEQYF.